This section outlines one T cell receptor (beta chain) sequence together with its context. Profiled with immunoSEQ multiplex PCR; TCRdb holds only in-frame clones, not every one. The sample lists 180,000 or so clones, about 88% seen once, with 1.5% to 2% in the top ten. These data originate in a study of T cell responses to AZD1222 COVID-19 vaccine. This CDR3 region has 18 residues. The germline V gene encodes CDR1 SGHRS and CDR2 YFSETQ. V dropped 0 bases and J dropped 2; count of bases not matched to a gene: 9. Sequenced here: peripheral blood, sampled on day 0 of AZD1222 vaccination. The origin of this receptor is an adult in good health. This chain joins TRBV5-1 and TRBJ2-1, with 9 bases lining up with TRBD1. CDR3 sequence: CASSLAVLTGGPYNEQFF. CDR3 in DNA: TGCGCCAGCAGCTTGGCGGTTTTAACAGGGGGCCCCTACAATGAGCAGTTCTTC.